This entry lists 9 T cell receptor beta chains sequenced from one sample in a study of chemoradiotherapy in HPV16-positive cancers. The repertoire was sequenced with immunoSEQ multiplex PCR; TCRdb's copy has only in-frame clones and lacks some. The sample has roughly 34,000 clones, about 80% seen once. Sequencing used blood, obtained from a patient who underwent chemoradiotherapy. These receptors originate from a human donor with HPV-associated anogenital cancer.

This CDR3 is CASSELGGTGTEAFF. CDR3 nucleotide sequence: TGTGCCAGCAGTGAATTAGGGGGGACGGGCACTGAAGCTTTCTTT. The chain combines TRBV6-1 with TRBJ1-1, with D perhaps TRBD1 (6 bases). Trimming left V 2 bases short and J 4 bases short, with 14 bases between. The CDR3 runs to 15 residues. Germline-derived CDR1 and CDR2 are MNHNS and SASEGT.

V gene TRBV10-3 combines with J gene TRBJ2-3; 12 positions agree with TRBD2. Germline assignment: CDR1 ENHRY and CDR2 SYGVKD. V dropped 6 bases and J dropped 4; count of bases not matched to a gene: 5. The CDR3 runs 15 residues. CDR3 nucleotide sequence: TGTGCCATCAGAGCTAGCGGGGGGGCATCAGATACGCAGTATTTT. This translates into CAIRASGGASDTQYF.

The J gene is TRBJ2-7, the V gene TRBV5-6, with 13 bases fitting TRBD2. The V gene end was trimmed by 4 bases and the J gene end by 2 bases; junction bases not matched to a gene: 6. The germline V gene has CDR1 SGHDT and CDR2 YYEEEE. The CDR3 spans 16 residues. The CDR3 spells CASSGTGTSGAYEQYF. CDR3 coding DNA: TGTGCCAGCAGCGGTACTGGGACTAGCGGGGCCTACGAGCAGTACTTC.

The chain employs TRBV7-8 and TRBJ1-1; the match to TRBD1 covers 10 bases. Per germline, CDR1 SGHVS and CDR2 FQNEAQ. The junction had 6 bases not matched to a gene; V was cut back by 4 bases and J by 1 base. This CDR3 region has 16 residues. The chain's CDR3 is CASSSETGGANTEAFF. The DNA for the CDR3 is TGTGCCAGCAGCTCGGAGACAGGGGGCGCGAACACTGAAGCTTTCTTT.

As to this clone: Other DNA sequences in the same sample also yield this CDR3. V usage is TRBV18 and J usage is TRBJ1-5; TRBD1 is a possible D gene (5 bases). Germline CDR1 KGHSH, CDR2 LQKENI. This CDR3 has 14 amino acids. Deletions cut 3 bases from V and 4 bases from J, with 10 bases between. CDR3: CASSPGQGNQPQHF. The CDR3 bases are TGTGCCAGCTCACCGGGCCAGGGAAATCAGCCCCAGCATTTT. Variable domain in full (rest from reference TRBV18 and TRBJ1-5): NAGVMQNPRHLVRRRGQEARLRCSPMKGHSHVYWYRQLPEEGLKFMVYLQKENIIDESGMPKERFSAEFPKEGPSILRIQQVVRGDSAAYFCASSPGQGNQPQHFGDGTRLSIL.

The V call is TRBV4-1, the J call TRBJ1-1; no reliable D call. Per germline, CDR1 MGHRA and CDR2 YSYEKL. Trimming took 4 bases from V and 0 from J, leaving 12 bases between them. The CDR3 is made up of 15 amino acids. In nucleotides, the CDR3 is TGCGCCAGCAGCCGCAATACGAGAGTGAACACTGAAGCTTTCTTT. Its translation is CASSRNTRVNTEAFF.

CDR3 DNA: TGCGCCAGCAGCAGTGAACAGGGACTAGGCACTGAAGCTTTCTTT. Residues: CASSSEQGLGTEAFF. This rearrangement joins TRBV5-1 to TRBJ1-1; a possible D gene is TRBD1 (6 bases). This CDR3 region has 15 residues. Germline CDR1 is SGHRS and CDR2 is YFSETQ. V lost 4 bases, J lost 4 bases, and 17 bases lay in between. Complete variable domain (other parts from reference TRBV5-1 and TRBJ1-1): KAGVTQTPRYLIKTRGQQVTLSCSPISGHRSVSWYQQTPGQGLQFLFEYFSETQRNKGNFPGRFSGRQFSNSRSEMNVSTLELGDSALYLCASSSEQGLGTEAFFGQGTRLTVV.

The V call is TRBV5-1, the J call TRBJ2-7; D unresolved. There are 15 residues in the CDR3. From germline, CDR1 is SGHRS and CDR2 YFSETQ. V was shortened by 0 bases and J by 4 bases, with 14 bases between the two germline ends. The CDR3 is CASSLEDLGSYEQYF. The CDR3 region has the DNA TGCGCCAGCAGCTTGGAGGATTTGGGATCGTACGAGCAGTACTTC.

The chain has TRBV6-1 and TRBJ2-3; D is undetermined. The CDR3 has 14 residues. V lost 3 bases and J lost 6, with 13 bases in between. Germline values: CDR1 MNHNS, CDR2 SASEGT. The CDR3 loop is CASSDMFGSDTQYF. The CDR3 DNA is TGTGCCAGCAGTGATATGTTCGGTTCCGATACGCAGTATTTT.